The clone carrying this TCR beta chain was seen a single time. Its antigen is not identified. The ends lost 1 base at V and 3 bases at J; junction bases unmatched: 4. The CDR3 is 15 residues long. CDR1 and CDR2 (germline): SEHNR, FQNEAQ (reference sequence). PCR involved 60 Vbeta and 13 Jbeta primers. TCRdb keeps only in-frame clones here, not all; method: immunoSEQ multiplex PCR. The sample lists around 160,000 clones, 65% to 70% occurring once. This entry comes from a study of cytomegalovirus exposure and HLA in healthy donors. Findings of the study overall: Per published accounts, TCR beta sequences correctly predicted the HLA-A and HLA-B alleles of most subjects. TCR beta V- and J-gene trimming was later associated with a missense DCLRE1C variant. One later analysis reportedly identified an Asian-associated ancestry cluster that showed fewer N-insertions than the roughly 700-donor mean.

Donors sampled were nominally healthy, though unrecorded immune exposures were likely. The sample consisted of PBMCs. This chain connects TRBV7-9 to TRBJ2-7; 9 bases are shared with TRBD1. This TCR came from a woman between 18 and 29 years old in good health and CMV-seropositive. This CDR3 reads CASSLEQGAYYEQYF. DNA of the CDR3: TGTGCCAGCAGCTTAGAACAGGGGGCGTACTACGAGCAGTACTTC.